This T cell receptor (beta chain) stems from a study of CD8 T cells in ankylosing spondylitis. TCRdb re-called the 5' RACE reads with MiXCR, one entry per CDR3 protein. The top ten clones hold approximately 18% of a sample with about 750,000 distinct CDR3 sequences, around 19% of them seen once. There are a few counts of this clonotype. Its target is not known. The V end lost 4 bases, the J end lost 1 base, and 10 bases lay between the germline ends. The CDR3 consists of 14 residues. CDR1 GTSNPN and CDR2 SVGIG come from the germline V gene (reference sequence). Overall study findings and caveats: Seemingly distinctive of ankylosing spondylitis blood was a TCR beta motif formed by eight highly homologous variants.

The sample was blood, either unsorted or a sorted T cell fraction (not recorded which). The source is a male donor with ankylosing spondylitis. The V call is TRBV30, the J call TRBJ2-2; no definite D call. CDR3 sequence: CAWTEVVNTGELFF. CDR3 DNA sequence: TGTGCCTGGACCGAGGTCGTGAACACCGGGGAGCTGTTTTTT.